One sample yielded the 14 T cell receptor beta chains listed below, sequenced in a study of Ad26.COV2.S vaccination and SARS-CoV-2 variants. The treatment denotes: roughly 19 received Ad26.COV2.S at low or high dose, single or two shots; 5 received placebo; per-sample allocation not given. Vaccine and placebo recipients were sampled on day 63 after the first injection. The repertoire was sequenced with immunoSEQ multiplex PCR; TCRdb's copy has only in-frame clones and lacks some. The sample consists of 400,000 to 450,000 clones, 90% of them appearing once. Sequences were derived from peripheral blood, sampled in a trial of Ad26.COV2.S vaccine versus placebo. The source is a person aged 18-60 years who received the Ad26.COV2.S COVID-19 vaccine or a placebo.

The gene calls are TRBV7-6 and TRBJ2-1; D uncertain. This CDR3 is 16 amino acids long. CDR1 is SGHVS and CDR2 is FNYEAQ in the germline V gene. Between the trimmed V and J ends, which lost 5 bases and 1 base, there was a span of 15 bases. In DNA, the CDR3 is TGTGCCAGCAGCCCCCGGGTGGCAGATTCCTACAATGAGCAGTTCTTC. Protein: CASSPRVADSYNEQFF.

This rearrangement joins TRBV18 to TRBJ2-1; D call uncertain. V was pared by 5 bases and J by 10 bases, with 21 bases between. Germline CDR1 and CDR2: KGHSH and LQKENI. The CDR3 loop spans 15 amino acids. CDR3 protein: CASSSRPTIDLEQFF. The DNA for the CDR3 is TGTGCCAGCTCATCTCGCCCAACCATCGACCTAGAGCAGTTCTTC.

The V and J genes are TRBV4-3 and TRBJ2-5; weak D call: TRBD1 (6 bases). CDR1 is LGHNA, CDR2 YSLEER, per germline. Trimming shortened V by 0 bases and J by 4 bases, and 12 bases separated the two germline ends. This CDR3 region has 15 residues. The CDR3 is CASSQETGPTETQYF. CDR3 in DNA: TGCGCCAGCAGCCAAGAGACAGGACCTACAGAGACCCAGTACTTC.

The chain joins TRBV5-1 to TRBJ2-7; D possibly uses TRBD1 or TRBD2 (5 bases each). V shed 4 bases and J shed 2 bases, with 13 bases lying between them. Germline CDR1 reads SGHRS; CDR2 reads YFSETQ. The CDR3 covers 14 residues. For the CDR3, the DNA is TGCGCCAGCAGCCCGGGACGCAGTACCTACGAGCAGTACTTC. Protein product: CASSPGRSTYEQYF.

The rearrangement uses TRBV28 and TRBJ2-7; perhaps D is TRBD1 or TRBD2 (6 bases each). The germline CDR1 and CDR2 sequences are MDHEN and SYDVKM. Trimming removed 6 bases at V and 3 bases at J, with 24 bases between. There are 17 residues in the CDR3. The CDR3 DNA reads TGTGCCAGCAGGCGGGGACTGGGGGCGCAAATTATCTACGAGCAGTACTTC. Translation gives CASRRGLGAQIIYEQYF.

This chain connects TRBV21-1 to TRBJ2-5; the D call of TRBD1 is as the table states it, not checked on the DNA. TRBV21-1 is tagged as a pseudogene. The length of the CDR3 is 15 residues. CDR3 bases: TGTGCCAGCAGCCCTGTCTGGGACAGCCAAGAGACCCAGTACTTC. It encodes CASSPVWDSQETQYF.

The chain joins TRBV25-1 to TRBJ2-1; unclear D gene. The CDR3 totals 12 residues. CDR1 and CDR2 (germline): MGHDK, SYGVNS. Trimming took 6 bases from V and 5 from J, leaving 8 bases between them. CDR3 bases: TGTGCCAGCAGGGACCTTAACAATGAGCAGTTCTTC. Protein product: CASRDLNNEQFF.

A note on this clone: The same CDR3 can be traced to other DNA sequences in this sample. The chain couples TRBV7-3 to TRBJ2-7; D gene ambiguous. Germline-derived CDR1 and CDR2 are SGHTA and FQGTGA. The CDR3 runs 11 residues. Trimming removed 3 bases from V and 4 bases from J, with 4 bases in between. The CDR3 bases are TGTGCCAGCAGCTTGAGTTACGAGCAGTACTTC. This encodes CASSLSYEQYF.

This chain joins TRBV6-5 and TRBJ2-1; a weak D match, TRBD2 (7 bases). Trimming left V 7 bases short and J 6 bases short, with 16 bases between. Germline V lookup: CDR1 MNHEY, CDR2 SVGAGI. This CDR3 is 14 amino acids long. This chain's CDR3 is CASKRGRAGNEQFF. CDR3 DNA: TGTGCCAGCAAGAGGGGGAGGGCAGGCAATGAGCAGTTCTTC.

V gene TRBV27 combines with J gene TRBJ2-2; 7 bases match TRBD1. The V gene end was trimmed by 5 bases and the J gene end by 4 bases; junction bases not matched to a gene: 13. The germline V gene has CDR1 MNHEY and CDR2 SMNVEV (reference sequence). The CDR3 loop spans 17 amino acids. The CDR3: CASSPVDRERFTGELFF. The CDR3 DNA reads as TGTGCCAGCAGTCCAGTTGACAGGGAGAGATTCACCGGGGAGCTGTTTTTT.

In DNA, the CDR3 is TGTGCCATCAGTGTCGAAAAGGGGGCCACAGATACGCAGTATTTT. Amino acid sequence: CAISVEKGATDTQYF. The V call is TRBV10-3, the J call TRBJ2-3; 7 nucleotides match TRBD1. The V segment lost 4 bases and the J segment 2 bases; nucleotides outside the gene matches: 6. The CDR3 runs to 15 residues. In germline, CDR1 is ENHRY, CDR2 SYGVKD.

The chain has TRBV19 and TRBJ2-7, with 11 bases aligning to TRBD2. CDR1 and CDR2 from the germline V gene are LNHDA and SQIVND (reference sequence). Unmatched junction bases numbered 7, after V lost 6 bases and J lost 6 bases. CDR3 length: 14 residues. Written as DNA, the CDR3 is TGTGCCAGTAGGATACTAGCGGGAGTCGGCGAGCAGTACTTC. Translated: CASRILAGVGEQYF.

The V gene is TRBV4-2, the J gene TRBJ2-3, with 8 bases identical to TRBD2. V lost 0 bases, J lost 5 bases, and 10 bases stayed unmatched. CDR1 LGHNA and CDR2 YNFKEQ come from the germline V gene. There are 17 residues in the CDR3. The CDR3 DNA reads TGTGCCAGCAGCCAAGATAAACGGGAGGGGGTGAGAGATACGCAGTATTTT. Its protein is CASSQDKREGVRDTQYF.

The V call is TRBV5-1, the J call TRBJ1-1; no definite D call. Germline-derived CDR1 and CDR2 are SGHRS and YFSETQ. Trimming took off 0 bases at V and 4 bases at J, with 19 bases between the two ends. The CDR3 spans 17 residues. CDR3 nucleotide sequence: TGCGCCAGCAGCTTGGCTGCCGAAAGCAGGTTAAGCACTGAAGCTTTCTTT. It translates to CASSLAAESRLSTEAFF. Together with reference TRBV5-1 and TRBJ1-1, the CDR3 gives the full variable domain: KAGVTQTPRYLIKTRGQQVTLSCSPISGHRSVSWYQQTPGQGLQFLFEYFSETQRNKGNFPGRFSGRQFSNSRSEMNVSTLELGDSALYLCASSLAAESRLSTEAFFGQGTRLTVV.